Listed here is a single T cell receptor beta chain. The sample comes from a study of blood T cell repertoires in COVID-19. Study as a whole: Sources were T cells, B-cell-depleted T cells, or PBMCs; the material itself was cDNA or gDNA.

Germline CDR1 SEHNR, CDR2 FQNEAQ (reference sequence). V gave up 0 bases and J gave up 5 bases, with 14 bases separating them. The CDR3 totals 15 residues. Profiling relied on immunoSEQ multiplex PCR, and the TCRdb table lists in-frame clones only, not all of them. The sample holds fewer than 45,000 clones, around 90% seen once. This receptor was identified in a woman in her 40s with acute or convalescent COVID-19. The material sequenced was peripheral blood. The chain has TRBV7-9 and TRBJ2-7, with a possible D match to TRBD1 (6 bases). The CDR3 reads CASSLARGKRNEQYF. CDR3 nucleotides: TGTGCCAGCAGCTTAGCCAGGGGAAAGAGGAACGAGCAGTACTTC.